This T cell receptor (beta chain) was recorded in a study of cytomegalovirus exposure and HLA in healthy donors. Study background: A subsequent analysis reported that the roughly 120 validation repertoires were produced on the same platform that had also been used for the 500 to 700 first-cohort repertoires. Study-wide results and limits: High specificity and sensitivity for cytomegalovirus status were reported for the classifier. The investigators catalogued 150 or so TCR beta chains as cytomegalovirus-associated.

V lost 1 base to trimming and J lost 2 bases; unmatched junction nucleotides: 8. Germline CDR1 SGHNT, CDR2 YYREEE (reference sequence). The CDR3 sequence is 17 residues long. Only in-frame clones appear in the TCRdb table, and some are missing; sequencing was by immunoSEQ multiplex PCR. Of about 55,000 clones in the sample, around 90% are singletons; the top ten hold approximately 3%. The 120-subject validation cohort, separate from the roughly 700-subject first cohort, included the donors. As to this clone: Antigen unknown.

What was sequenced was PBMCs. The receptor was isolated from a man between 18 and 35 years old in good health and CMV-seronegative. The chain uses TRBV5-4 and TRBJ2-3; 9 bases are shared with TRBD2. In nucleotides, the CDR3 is TGTGCCAGCAGCTTGTTAACGCTAGCGGGGACCACAGATACGCAGTATTTT. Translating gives CASSLLTLAGTTDTQYF. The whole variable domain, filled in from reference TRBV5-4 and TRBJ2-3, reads ETGVTQSPTHLIKTRGQQVTLRCSSQSGHNTVSWYQQALGQGPQFIFQYYREEENGRGNFPPRFSGLQFPNYSSELNVNALELDDSALYLCASSLLTLAGTTDTQYFGPGTRLTVL.